These 8 T cell receptor beta chains share one sample of origin, sequenced in a study of T cells in Graves' hyperthyroidism and ophthalmopathy. Amplification of TCR beta CDR3 regions was performed using RNA transcripts as template. The HTBI primer set served for first-round RT-PCR of the TCR CDR3. TCRdb fed the multiplex PCR reads into MiXCR, producing one record per CDR3 protein. The table has about 350,000 distinct CDR3 sequences, 11% to 15% seen once. The sample comprised blood. The receptors shown here come from a woman between 25 and 40 years old with Graves' hyperthyroidism.

Ten or more counts support this clonotype. This chain uses TRBV5-1 with TRBJ2-1; D could derive from TRBD1 or TRBD2 (5 bases each). V shed 4 bases and J shed 1 base, with 12 bases lying between them. Germline V gives CDR1 SGHRS, CDR2 YFSETQ. This CDR3 is 15 amino acids long. The DNA of the CDR3 is TGCGCCAGCAGCCCCGGGACGCTGTCCTACAATGAGCAGTTCTTC. Translated: CASSPGTLSYNEQFF.

This clonotype came up a few times. This chain links TRBV28 with TRBJ2-7, with 11 nucleotides matching TRBD1. CDR3 length: 15 amino acids. V trimming: 6 bases; J trimming: 2 bases; junction bases outside the gene matches: 6. The germline gives CDR1 MDHEN, CDR2 SYDVKM. The CDR3 coding sequence is TGTGCCAGCAGCTCCCCGGGACAGGGGGCCTACGAGCAGTACTTC. As protein: CASSSPGQGAYEQYF.

The J gene is TRBJ1-5, the V gene TRBV20-1; D might be TRBD1 (6 bases). The CDR3 is 12 residues long. Germline-derived CDR1 and CDR2 are DFQATT and SNEGSKA (reference sequence). V dropped 4 bases and J dropped 6 bases, with 10 bases sitting between them. CDR3 DNA: TGCAGTGCTACAAGAGGGGGTCAGCCCCAGCATTTT. Translated, it gives CSATRGGQPQHF.

This clonotype has ten or more counts. V and J are TRBV6-2 or TRBV6-3 and TRBJ1-1, with D perhaps TRBD1 (6 bases). CDR3 length: 15 residues. Germline V lookup: CDR1 MNHEY, CDR2 SVGEGT. The germline V and J ends were trimmed by 0 bases and 4 bases, with 12 bases remaining between them. The CDR3 loop is CASSYSWTDRTEAFF. In DNA form, the CDR3 reads TGTGCCAGCAGTTACTCCTGGACAGACCGCACTGAAGCTTTCTTT.

This clonotype occurred many times. The genes are TRBV2 and TRBJ2-6; D unresolved. Germline V gene lookup returns CDR1 SNHLY and CDR2 FYNNEI. V was cut by 10 bases and J by 0 bases, with 7 bases left in between. The CDR3 extends over 13 amino acids. The CDR3 DNA sequence: TGTGCCAAGCAGAGCTCTGGGGCCAACGTCCTGACTTTC. It translates to CAKQSSGANVLTF.

This clonotype was seen many times. The gene calls are TRBV10-3 and TRBJ2-7, with D hard to call. Between the trimmed V and J ends, which lost 4 bases and 6 bases, there was a span of 16 bases. Per germline, CDR1 ENHRY and CDR2 SYGVKD. The CDR3 consists of 14 residues. Here the CDR3 reads CAISATLSTGEQYF. As DNA, the CDR3 is TGTGCCATCAGTGCGACCCTGTCGACCGGCGAGCAGTACTTC.

This clonotype has just a few counts. In DNA form, the CDR3 reads TGTGCCAGCAGTTACGGGGGCGAGGGGCCTGAAGCTTTCTTT. This encodes CASSYGGEGPEAFF. The chain uses TRBV28 and TRBJ1-1; maybe TRBD1 (6 bases). Germline lookup yields CDR1 MDHEN and CDR2 SYDVKM. Trimming removed 4 bases from V and 6 bases from J, with 15 bases in between. This CDR3 has 14 amino acids.

This clonotype was detected ten times or more. The rearrangement uses TRBV11-2 and TRBJ2-7, with D perhaps matching TRBD2 (5 bases). The CDR3 is 12 amino acids. The germline CDR1 and CDR2 sequences are SGHAT and FQNNGV. Trimming shortened V by 1 base and J by 6 bases, and 7 bases separated the two germline ends. CDR3 DNA: TGTGCCAGCAGCTTAGGAGGGATCGAGCAGTACTTC. It is translated as CASSLGGIEQYF.